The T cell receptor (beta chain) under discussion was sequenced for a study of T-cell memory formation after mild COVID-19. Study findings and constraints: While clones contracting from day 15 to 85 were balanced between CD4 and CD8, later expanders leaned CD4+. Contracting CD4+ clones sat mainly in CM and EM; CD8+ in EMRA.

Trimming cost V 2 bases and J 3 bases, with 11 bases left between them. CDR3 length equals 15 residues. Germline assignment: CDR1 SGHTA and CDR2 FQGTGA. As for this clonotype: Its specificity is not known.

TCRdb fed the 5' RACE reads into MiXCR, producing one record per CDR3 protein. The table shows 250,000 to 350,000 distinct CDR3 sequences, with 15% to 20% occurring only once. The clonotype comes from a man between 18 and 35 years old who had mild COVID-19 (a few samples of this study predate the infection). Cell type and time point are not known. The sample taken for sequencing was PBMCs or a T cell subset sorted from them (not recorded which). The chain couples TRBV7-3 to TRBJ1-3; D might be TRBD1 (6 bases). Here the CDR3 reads CASSLQGSGGNTIYF. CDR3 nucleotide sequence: TGTGCCAGCAGCTTACAGGGGAGTGGTGGAAACACCATATATTTT.